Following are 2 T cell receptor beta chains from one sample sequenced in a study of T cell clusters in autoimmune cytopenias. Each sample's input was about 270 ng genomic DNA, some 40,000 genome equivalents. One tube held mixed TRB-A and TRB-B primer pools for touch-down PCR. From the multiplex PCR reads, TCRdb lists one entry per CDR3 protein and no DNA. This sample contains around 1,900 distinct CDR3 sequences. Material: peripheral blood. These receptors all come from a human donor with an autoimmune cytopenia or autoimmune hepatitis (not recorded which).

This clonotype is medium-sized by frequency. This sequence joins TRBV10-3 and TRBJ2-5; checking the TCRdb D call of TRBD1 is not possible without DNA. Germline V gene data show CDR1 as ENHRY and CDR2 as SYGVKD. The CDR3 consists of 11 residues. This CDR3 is CAGAVLETQYF.

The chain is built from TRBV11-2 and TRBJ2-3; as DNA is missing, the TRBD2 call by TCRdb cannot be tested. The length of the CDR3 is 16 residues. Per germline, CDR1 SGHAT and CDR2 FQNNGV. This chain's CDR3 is CASSSLAGFPTDTQYF.